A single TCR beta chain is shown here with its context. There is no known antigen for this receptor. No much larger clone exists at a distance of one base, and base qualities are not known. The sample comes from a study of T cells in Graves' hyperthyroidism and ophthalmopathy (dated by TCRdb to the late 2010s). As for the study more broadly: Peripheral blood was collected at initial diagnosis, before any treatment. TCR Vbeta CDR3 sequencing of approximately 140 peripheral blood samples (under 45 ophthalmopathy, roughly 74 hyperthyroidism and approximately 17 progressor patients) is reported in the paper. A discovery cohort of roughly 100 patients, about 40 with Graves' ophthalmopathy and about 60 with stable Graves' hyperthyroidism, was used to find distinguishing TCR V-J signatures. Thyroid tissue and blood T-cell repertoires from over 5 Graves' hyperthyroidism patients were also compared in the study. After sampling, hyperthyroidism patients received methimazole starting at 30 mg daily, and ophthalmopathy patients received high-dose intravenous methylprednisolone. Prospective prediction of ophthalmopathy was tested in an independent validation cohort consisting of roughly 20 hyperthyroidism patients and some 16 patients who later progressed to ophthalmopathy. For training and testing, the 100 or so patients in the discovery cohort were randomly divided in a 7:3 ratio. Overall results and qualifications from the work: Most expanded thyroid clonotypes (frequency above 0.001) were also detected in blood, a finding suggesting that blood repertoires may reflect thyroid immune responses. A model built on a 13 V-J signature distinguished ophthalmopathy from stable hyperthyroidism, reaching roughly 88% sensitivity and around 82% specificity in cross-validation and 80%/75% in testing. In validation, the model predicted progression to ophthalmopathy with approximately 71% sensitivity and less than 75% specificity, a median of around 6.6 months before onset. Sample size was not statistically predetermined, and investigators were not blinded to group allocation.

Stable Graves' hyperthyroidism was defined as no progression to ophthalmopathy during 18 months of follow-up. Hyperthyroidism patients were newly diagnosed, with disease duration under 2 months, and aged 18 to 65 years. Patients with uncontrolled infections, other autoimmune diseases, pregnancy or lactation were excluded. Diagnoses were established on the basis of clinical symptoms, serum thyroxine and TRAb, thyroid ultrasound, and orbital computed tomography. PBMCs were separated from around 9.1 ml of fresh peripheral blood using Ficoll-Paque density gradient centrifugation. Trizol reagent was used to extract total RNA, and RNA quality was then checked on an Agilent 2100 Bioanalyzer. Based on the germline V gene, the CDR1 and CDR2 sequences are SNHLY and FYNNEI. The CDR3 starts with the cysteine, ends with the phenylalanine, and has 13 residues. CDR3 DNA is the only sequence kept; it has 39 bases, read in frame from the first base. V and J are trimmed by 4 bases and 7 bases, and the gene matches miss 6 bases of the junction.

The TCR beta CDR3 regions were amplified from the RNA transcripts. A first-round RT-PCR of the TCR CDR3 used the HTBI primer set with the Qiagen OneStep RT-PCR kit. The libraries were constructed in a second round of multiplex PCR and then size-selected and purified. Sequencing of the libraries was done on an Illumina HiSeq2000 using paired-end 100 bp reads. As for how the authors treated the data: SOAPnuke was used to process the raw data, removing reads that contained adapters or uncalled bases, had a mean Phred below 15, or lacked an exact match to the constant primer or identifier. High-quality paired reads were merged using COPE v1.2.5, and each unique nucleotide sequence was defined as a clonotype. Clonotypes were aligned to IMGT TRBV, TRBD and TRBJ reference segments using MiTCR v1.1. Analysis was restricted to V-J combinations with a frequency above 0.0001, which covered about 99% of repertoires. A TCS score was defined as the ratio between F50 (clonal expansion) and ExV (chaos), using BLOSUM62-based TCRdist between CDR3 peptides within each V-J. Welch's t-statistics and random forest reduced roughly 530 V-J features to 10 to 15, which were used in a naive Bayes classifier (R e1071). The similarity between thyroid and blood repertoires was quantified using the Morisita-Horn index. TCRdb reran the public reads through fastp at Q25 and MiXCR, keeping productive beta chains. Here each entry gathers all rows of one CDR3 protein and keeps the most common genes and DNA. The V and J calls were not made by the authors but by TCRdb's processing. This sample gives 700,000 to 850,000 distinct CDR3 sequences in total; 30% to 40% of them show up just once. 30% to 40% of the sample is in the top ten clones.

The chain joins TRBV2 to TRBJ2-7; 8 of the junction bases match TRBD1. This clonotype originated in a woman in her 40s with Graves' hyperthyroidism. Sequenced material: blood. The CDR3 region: CASSGQGRREQYF. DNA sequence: TGTGCCAGCAGTGGACAGGGGCGACGGGAGCAGTACTTC.